This T cell receptor beta chain was captured by sequencing in a study of T-cell memory formation after mild COVID-19. Study context: Among the donors, TCR clusters were largely specific to each donor.

A remark on this clonotype: Its antigen remains unidentified.

The CDR3 is made up of 16 amino acids. V lost 1 base and J lost 2, with 18 bases in between. The germline gives CDR1 DFQATT, CDR2 SNEGSKA (reference sequence). TCRdb recomputed calls from the 5' RACE reads with MiXCR, one row per CDR3 protein. The sample contains 65,000 to 90,000 distinct CDR3 sequences, around 13% of which appear only once. The study, taken as a whole, reports: Among CD4+ contracting clones, most were CM and EM, and CD8+ ones EMRA. What remained unconfirmed was the SARS-CoV-2 specificity of second-wave clones peaking on day 37. That cross-reactive memory joined was suggested by some responding clones appearing in pre-infection memory.

V is TRBV20-1 and J is TRBJ2-7; no clear D. The receptor comes from an adult woman who had mild COVID-19 (a few samples of this study predate the infection). Cell type and time point are not known. Specimen: PBMCs or a T cell subset sorted from them (not recorded which). The CDR3, as DNA: TGCAGTGCTAGAGGGGCTTCGGTCTCCCGGACCTACGAGCAGTACTTC. Protein: CSARGASVSRTYEQYF.